The next 12 T cell receptor beta chains were all read from a single sample in a study of blood T cell repertoires in COVID-19. The protocol was immunoSEQ multiplex PCR, while the TCRdb copy is restricted to in-frame clones and leaves out a portion. The top ten hold 1.7% of the sample, which has about 370,000 clones, roughly 91% seen once. The sequenced sample was PBMCs or T cells enriched from blood (not recorded which). The origin of the receptors is a woman under 40 who had recovered from COVID-19.

This clone was observed a handful of times. The chain is built from TRBV19 and TRBJ1-1; D call uncertain. Germline CDR1 reads LNHDA; CDR2 reads SQIVND (reference sequence). The germline V and J ends were trimmed by 6 bases and 1 base, with 12 bases remaining between them. The CDR3 has 14 residues. DNA for the CDR3: TGTGCCAGTAGGTTGGCGGGGAAGAACACTGAAGCTTTCTTT. Amino acid sequence: CASRLAGKNTEAFF.

This chain links TRBV10-3 with TRBJ1-3; D is undetermined. This CDR3 has 14 amino acids. Germline CDR1 and CDR2: ENHRY and SYGVKD. Between the trimmed V and J ends, which lost 7 bases and 0 bases, there was a span of 10 bases. CDR3: CAINQKSSGNTIYF. For the CDR3, the DNA is TGTGCCATCAACCAAAAGAGCTCTGGAAACACCATATATTTT.

This clone was picked up many times. V is TRBV19 and J is TRBJ1-1, with D unclear. Germline V gene lookup returns CDR1 LNHDA and CDR2 SQIVND (reference sequence). V gave up 10 bases and J gave up 3 bases, with 24 bases separating them. The CDR3 sequence is 16 residues long. The CDR3 DNA reads as TGTGCCACTAAACCCGGTGGGAGCGGGTTTGACACTGAAGCTTTCTTT. Protein: CATKPGGSGFDTEAFF. Drawing the rest from reference TRBV19 and TRBJ1-1, the complete variable domain is DGGITQSPKYLFRKEGQNVTLSCEQNLNHDAMYWYRQDPGQGLRLIYYSQIVNDFQKGDIAEGYSVSREKKESFPLTVTSAQKNPTAFYLCATKPGGSGFDTEAFFGQGTRLTVV.

A word on this clone: Other nucleotide sequences from this sample produce the same CDR3. V usage is TRBV6-1 and J usage is TRBJ1-4; 7 bases match TRBD1. Germline CDR1 is MNHNS and CDR2 is SASEGT. The junction had 2 bases not matched to a gene; V was cut back by 3 bases and J by 1 base. The CDR3 runs to 15 residues. The chain's CDR3 is CASSDRGLTNEKLFF. CDR3 bases: TGTGCCAGCAGTGATAGGGGGCTAACTAATGAAAAACTGTTTTTT.

The chain carries TRBV30 and TRBJ1-1; no clear D. This CDR3 is 12 amino acids long. V was shortened by 3 bases and J by 5 bases, with 10 bases between the two germline ends. Germline V gene sequence: CDR1 GTSNPN, CDR2 SVGIG (reference sequence). Here the CDR3 reads CAWSEVGTEAFF. The CDR3 DNA reads TGTGCCTGGAGCGAGGTTGGGACTGAAGCTTTCTTT.

The rearrangement uses TRBV7-2 and TRBJ2-3; 7 bases map to TRBD1. The germline V gene has CDR1 SGHTA and CDR2 FQGNSA. CDR3 length: 17 amino acids. The ends lost 5 bases at V and 2 bases at J; junction bases unmatched: 13. In DNA, the CDR3 is TGTGCCAGCAGCACGTCTTTTTTAGGGACAGTCACAGATACGCAGTATTTT. It yields the protein CASSTSFLGTVTDTQYF.

V and J are TRBV9 and TRBJ2-3; D ambiguous. The V gene's germline CDR1 is SGDLS and CDR2 YYNGEE. The CDR3 totals 13 residues. V was cut by 4 bases and J by 6 bases, with 12 bases left in between. The CDR3: CASSSPVVDTQYF. The CDR3 region has the DNA TGTGCCAGCAGCTCCCCCGTTGTGGATACGCAGTATTTT.

V is TRBV28 and J is TRBJ2-7; tentatively, D is TRBD1 (6 bases). The ends were cut back, 2 bases at V and 4 bases at J, with 6 bases in the middle. Germline CDR1 reads MDHEN; CDR2 reads SYDVKM. The CDR3 has 12 residues. The CDR3 loop is CASSLQGYEQYF. CDR3 DNA: TGTGCCAGCAGTTTACAGGGGTACGAGCAGTACTTC.

The chain couples TRBV2 to TRBJ1-4, with D perhaps matching TRBD1 (6 bases). Germline loops: CDR1 SNHLY, CDR2 FYNNEI. Trimming pared 5 bases from V and 5 bases from J, leaving 15 bases between. The CDR3 sequence is 15 residues long. CDR3 protein: CASSSRTALNEKLFF. The CDR3, as DNA: TGTGCCAGCAGTTCCCGGACAGCTTTAAATGAAAAACTGTTTTTT.

This chain connects TRBV3-1 (or the pseudogene TRBV3-2) to TRBJ2-2; D ambiguous. Trimming left V 0 bases short and J 4 bases short, with 3 bases between. CDR3 length: 13 amino acids. Germline lookup yields CDR1 LGHDT and CDR2 YNNKEL (reference sequence). The CDR3 sequence is CASSQDSTGELFF. The CDR3 nucleotides read TGTGCCAGCAGCCAAGACTCCACCGGGGAGCTGTTTTTT.

The chain is built from TRBV14 and TRBJ1-4; TRBD1 matches at 7 bases. The CDR3 is 17 amino acids. J was trimmed by 5 bases and V by 0 bases; bases with no gene match: 9. Per the germline V gene, CDR1 is SGHDN and CDR2 is FVKESK. CDR3 amino acids: CASSQELPGQKNEKLFF. In nucleotides, the CDR3 is TGTGCCAGCAGCCAAGAGTTACCGGGACAGAAGAATGAAAAACTGTTTTTT.

This sequence joins TRBV30 and TRBJ1-6; 7 nucleotides line up with TRBD1. CDR1 is GTSNPN and CDR2 is SVGIG in the germline V gene (reference sequence). The length of the CDR3 is 15 residues. Trimming cost V 0 bases and J 7 bases; bases outside gene matches: 6. CDR3: CAWSVRTGRNSPLHF. CDR3 sequence (DNA): TGTGCCTGGAGTGTCAGGACAGGACGGAATTCACCCCTCCACTTT.